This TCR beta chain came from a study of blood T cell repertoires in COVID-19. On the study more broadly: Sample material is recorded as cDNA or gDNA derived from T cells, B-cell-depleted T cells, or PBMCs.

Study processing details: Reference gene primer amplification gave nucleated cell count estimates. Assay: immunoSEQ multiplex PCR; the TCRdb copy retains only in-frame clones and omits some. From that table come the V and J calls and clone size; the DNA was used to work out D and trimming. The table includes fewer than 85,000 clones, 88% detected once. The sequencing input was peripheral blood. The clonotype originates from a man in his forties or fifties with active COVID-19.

CDR3 nucleotides: TGTGCCAGCTCACCAAGTCCGGGGGTGGCTATGAACACTGAAGCTTTCTTT. Residues: CASSPSPGVAMNTEAFF. The chain has TRBV18 and TRBJ1-1; D might be TRBD1 (5 bases). The CDR3 extends over 17 amino acids. Per the germline V gene, CDR1 is KGHSH and CDR2 is LQKENI. V was pared by 2 bases and J by 0 bases, with 16 bases between.